The TCR beta chain under discussion was sequenced for a study of CD8 T cells in Susac syndrome. This clonotype was counted once. V was clipped by 3 bases and J by 2 bases, with 9 bases between them. The CDR3 spans 14 residues. Reverse transcription of roughly 0.5 to 1 ug RNA was performed with random hexamers. TCRdb fed the immunoSEQ multiplex PCR reads into MiXCR, producing one record per CDR3 protein. Of around 280,000 distinct CDR3 sequences listed, around 90% are singletons. The receptor was isolated from a human donor with multiple sclerosis. Material for sequencing was CD4+ T cells from PBMCs. The chain has TRBV12-3 or TRBV12-4 and TRBJ2-3; D is uncertain. DNA of the CDR3: TGTGCCAGCAGTTTCCCAAGGACCACAGATACGCAGTATTTT. Encoded protein: CASSFPRTTDTQYF.